This entry lists 31 T cell receptor beta chains sequenced from one sample in a study of T cell repertoires in cytomegalovirus infection. The antigens of these receptors remain unknown. Each CDR3 protein is one row after TCRdb ran MiXCR on the reads. This sample has tens of thousands of distinct CDR3 sequences; 20% to 25% occur once, and the top ten carry roughly 90%. The sequenced sample was CD8+ T cells from cultured PBMCs, obtained from culture after CMV antigen stimulation. The source of these receptors is a human donor in good health (CMV status not recorded). Some clones in this sample may be carry-over from other donors' samples.

This clonotype was picked up a small number of times. The rearrangement joins TRBV7-2 to TRBJ2-3; D gene uncertain. The V gene lost 2 bases and the J gene lost 2 bases, with 5 bases spanning the gap. Germline V gives CDR1 SGHTA, CDR2 FQGNSA. This CDR3 comprises 13 residues. The CDR3 bases are TGTGCCAGCAGCTTATCCTACACAGATACGCAGTATTTT. As protein: CASSLSYTDTQYF. Based on the CDR3 plus reference TRBV7-2 and TRBJ2-3, the full variable domain is GAGVSQSPSNKVTEKGKDVELRCDPISGHTALYWYRQSLGQGLEFLIYFQGNSAPDKSGLPSDRFSAERTGGSVSTLTIQRTQQEDSAVYLCASSLSYTDTQYFGPGTRLTVL.

A few counts support this clonotype. The rearrangement links TRBV12-3 or TRBV12-4 to TRBJ2-4; 8 bases agree with TRBD1. With V trimmed by 3 bases and J by 6 bases, 1 base remained unmatched. The CDR3 sequence is 13 residues long. CDR3 sequence: CASSFGQGNIQYF. CDR3 in DNA: TGTGCCAGCAGTTTCGGACAGGGAAACATTCAGTACTTC.

A few counts support this clonotype. The chain has TRBV27 and TRBJ1-1; TRBD1 agrees at 8 bases. Per germline, CDR1 MNHEY and CDR2 SMNVEV (reference sequence). V was clipped by 6 bases and J by 5 bases; unmatched bases: 8. CDR3 length equals 14 residues. CDR3 sequence: CASSASGQGTEAFF. DNA for the CDR3: TGTGCCAGCAGCGCTAGTGGACAGGGTACTGAAGCTTTCTTT.

This clonotype has more than one count but fewer than ten. CDR3 loop: CASSSSTGGLLTDTQYF. As DNA, the CDR3 is TGTGCCAGCAGCTCATCGACAGGTGGGCTTCTCACAGATACGCAGTATTTT. The chain employs TRBV11-1 and TRBJ2-3; possible D gene TRBD1, 6 bases. The CDR3 loop spans 17 amino acids. Germline CDR1 is SGHAT and CDR2 is FQDESV (reference sequence). V lost 4 bases and J lost 2, with 19 bases in between. Supplemented by reference TRBV11-1 and TRBJ2-3, the full variable domain reads EAEVAQSPRYKITEKSQAVAFWCDPISGHATLYWYRQILGQGPELLVQFQDESVVDDSQLPKDRFSAERLKGVDSTLKIQPAELGDSAMYLCASSSSTGGLLTDTQYFGPGTRLTVL.

The rearrangement joins TRBV6-2 or TRBV6-3 to TRBJ2-5; 8 bases line up with TRBD1. J lost 2 bases, V lost 2 bases, and 16 bases had no gene match. Germline-derived CDR1 and CDR2 are MNHEY and SVGEGT. This CDR3 region has 19 residues. CDR3 nucleotide sequence: TGTGCCAGCAGTTACCCCCCGGTTTACCAGGGGGCGAATCAAGAGACCCAGTACTTC. It yields the protein CASSYPPVYQGANQETQYF.

This clonotype was counted ten times or more. Written as DNA, the CDR3 is TGTGCCAGCAGCGCAACTAGCGGGACGACCAAAAACATTCAGTACTTC. Its protein is CASSATSGTTKNIQYF. The V gene is TRBV7-9, the J gene TRBJ2-4; the match to TRBD2 covers 10 bases. Trimming removed 5 bases from V and 2 bases from J; junction bases left unmatched: 6. The CDR3 has 16 amino acids. Germline assignment: CDR1 SEHNR and CDR2 FQNEAQ (reference sequence).

CDR3 loop: CASSFFDGYNEQFF. The CDR3 DNA follows: TGTGCCAGCAGCTTTTTCGACGGTTACAATGAGCAGTTCTTC. The chain uses TRBV11-2 and TRBJ2-1; D remains ambiguous. Deletions cut 3 bases from V and 4 bases from J, with 10 bases between. CDR1 SGHAT and CDR2 FQNNGV come from the germline V gene. The CDR3 is 14 amino acids.

This clonotype has more than one count but fewer than ten. The V and J genes are TRBV12-3 or TRBV12-4 and TRBJ1-2; TRBD1 agrees at 9 bases. V lost 4 bases, J lost 4 bases, and 4 bases stayed unmatched. The CDR3 runs 14 residues. The CDR3 DNA reads as TGTGCCAGCAGTTGGGAGGGACAGGGCTATGGCTACACCTTC. Translating it yields CASSWEGQGYGYTF.

This clonotype was counted a few times. This chain links TRBV7-9 with TRBJ2-7; 9 bases map to TRBD1. CDR1 and CDR2 from the germline V gene are SEHNR and FQNEAQ (reference sequence). Trimming took 5 bases from V and 6 from J; bases not matched to a gene: 2. This CDR3 has 12 amino acids. Here the CDR3 DNA reads TGTGCCAGCAGCACGACAGGGGGCGAGCAGTACTTC. It yields the protein CASSTTGGEQYF.

The gene calls are TRBV7-2 and TRBJ1-1, with a tentative D call TRBD1 (5 bases). Deletions cut 3 bases from V and 1 base from J, with 9 bases between. This CDR3 has 14 residues. From germline, CDR1 is SGHTA and CDR2 FQGNSA. The CDR3: CASSFMGPNTEAFF. In DNA form, the CDR3 reads TGTGCCAGCAGCTTCATGGGACCGAACACTGAAGCTTTCTTT.

There are a few counts of this clonotype. This chain joins TRBV20-1 and TRBJ2-5, with 11 bases aligning to TRBD2. The ends lost 6 bases at V and 4 bases at J; junction bases unmatched: 10. This CDR3 spans 15 amino acids. Germline V CDR1 and CDR2: DFQATT, SNEGSKA (reference sequence). The DNA of the CDR3 is TGCAGTGCCGAATCGACTAGCGGGGTGCGAGAGACCCAGTACTTC. Encoded protein: CSAESTSGVRETQYF.

Ten or more counts support this clonotype. This sequence joins TRBV7-8 and TRBJ2-5, with a possible D match to TRBD1 (6 bases). The CDR3 contains 16 residues. V lost 5 bases to trimming and J lost 0 bases, with 16 bases between them. CDR1 and CDR2 (germline): SGHVS, FQNEAQ. The DNA for the CDR3 is TGTGCCAGCAGCATCATCCTAACAGGGTACCAAGAGACCCAGTACTTC. Encoded protein: CASSIILTGYQETQYF.

This clonotype was seen a handful of times. The chain has TRBV4-3 and TRBJ2-3; tentative D call: TRBD1 (6 bases). Germline values: CDR1 LGHNA, CDR2 YSLEER. The CDR3 has 15 residues. The V end was cut by 0 bases, the J end by 5 bases, with 12 bases between. The DNA of the CDR3 is TGCGCCAGCAGCCAAGAGAGGCAACAGGGAGATACGCAGTATTTT. Encoded protein: CASSQERQQGDTQYF.

This clonotype was seen only a few times. V gene TRBV7-7 combines with J gene TRBJ2-3; 8 bases align to TRBD2. This CDR3 is built from 16 residues. Trimming cost V 2 bases and J 0 bases; bases outside gene matches: 4. Germline CDR1 reads SSHAT; CDR2 reads FNYEAQ (reference sequence). The CDR3 bases are TGTGCCAGCAGCTTATCTCCTAGCGGGAGCACAGATACGCAGTATTTT. Residues: CASSLSPSGSTDTQYF.

This clonotype has a handful of counts. This sequence joins TRBV7-6 and TRBJ1-1; unclear D gene. V was shortened by 5 bases and J by 4 bases, with 32 bases between the two germline ends. The CDR3 consists of 20 residues. The germline gives CDR1 SGHVS, CDR2 FNYEAQ. The CDR3, as DNA: TGTGCCAGCAGCCGTTATCGGCGGGGAAGCGGAAATAAGGTATCCACTGAAGCTTTCTTT. This translates into CASSRYRRGSGNKVSTEAFF.

This clonotype turned up a few times. The gene calls are TRBV6-2 or TRBV6-3 and TRBJ2-1; 14 nucleotides line up with TRBD2. V lost 5 bases, J lost 3 bases, and 9 bases stayed unmatched. The CDR3 length is 18 residues. Germline V gene lookup returns CDR1 MNHEY and CDR2 SVGEGT. The CDR3 sequence is CASSMTSGRANNYNEQFF. The CDR3 DNA is TGTGCCAGCAGTATGACTAGCGGGAGGGCTAACAACTACAATGAGCAGTTCTTC.

V is TRBV7-6 and J is TRBJ2-5; no firm D call. Germline CDR1 and CDR2: SGHVS and FNYEAQ. V lost 5 bases and J 5 bases, leaving 15 bases between the germline ends. This CDR3 comprises 14 residues. The CDR3 DNA reads TGTGCCAGCAGCCTATCGGACGGCTATGAGACCCAGTACTTC. Residues: CASSLSDGYETQYF.

This clonotype was detected only a few times. This rearrangement joins TRBV20-1 to TRBJ1-5, with D perhaps matching TRBD1 (5 bases). Trimming cost V 0 bases and J 7 bases, with 16 bases left between them. Germline assignment: CDR1 DFQATT and CDR2 SNEGSKA (reference sequence). The CDR3 sequence is 15 residues long. The CDR3 nucleotides read TGCAGTGCTAGAGATCGGGGCCGACTTCAACAGCCCCAGCATTTT. Amino acid sequence: CSARDRGRLQQPQHF.

The rearrangement uses TRBV7-9 and TRBJ2-1; TRBD1 matches 10 bases. Germline CDR1 and CDR2: SEHNR and FQNEAQ (reference sequence). V lost 1 base and J lost 15; bases outside the gene matches: 0. The CDR3 runs 11 residues. CDR3 sequence (DNA): TGTGCCAGCAGCTTAGGGGACAGGGGGTTCTTC. Its translation: CASSLGDRGFF.

This clonotype came up a few times. The chain links TRBV7-2 to TRBJ2-7; TRBD1 is a possible D gene (5 bases). The CDR3 is 15 residues long. The V end lost 1 base, the J end lost 4 bases, and 14 bases lay between the germline ends. CDR1 and CDR2 from the germline V gene are SGHTA and FQGNSA. The CDR3: CASSLGDSSTYEQYF. The DNA of the CDR3 is TGTGCCAGCAGCTTAGGAGACAGCTCGACGTACGAGCAGTACTTC.

The chain links TRBV20-1 to TRBJ1-1, with D unresolved. The CDR3 runs 11 residues. Per germline, CDR1 DFQATT and CDR2 SNEGSKA (reference sequence). Between the trimmed V and J ends, which lost 1 base and 6 bases, there was a span of 6 bases. The CDR3 DNA reads TGCAGTGCTAGAGGAGCAGCTGAAGCTTTCTTT. Translation: CSARGAAEAFF.

There are a few counts of this clonotype. The DNA for the CDR3 is TGTGCCAGCAGCGGGATGTCCTACGAGCAGTACTTC. Protein: CASSGMSYEQYF. This chain joins TRBV11-2 and TRBJ2-7; D gene unclear. V shed 5 bases and J shed 1 base, with 6 bases lying between them. The CDR3 has 12 residues. Germline V gene data show CDR1 as SGHAT and CDR2 as FQNNGV.

This clonotype turned up a few times. The V and J genes are TRBV28 and TRBJ2-7; 7 bases are a match to TRBD2. The germline V gene encodes CDR1 MDHEN and CDR2 SYDVKM. This CDR3 is 12 amino acids long. The ends lost 2 bases at V and 6 bases at J; junction bases unmatched: 1. CDR3 in DNA: TGTGCCAGCAGTTTACCGGGGGGCGAGCAGTACTTC. Translation gives CASSLPGGEQYF.

The gene calls are TRBV5-6 and TRBJ1-1, with TRBD1 identical over 9 bases. Trimming at V came to 2 bases and at J to 7 bases, leaving 12 bases not matched to a gene. Germline lookup yields CDR1 SGHDT and CDR2 YYEEEE. CDR3 length: 16 amino acids. The CDR3 bases are TGTGCCAGCAGCTTCGGAACAGGGGGCGGGTTGGTTGAAGCTTTCTTT. Encoded protein: CASSFGTGGGLVEAFF.

CDR3 in amino acids: CASSLSATSGRFEEQYF. CDR3 nucleotides: TGTGCCAGCAGCTTATCGGCGACTAGCGGGAGATTTGAAGAGCAGTACTTC. This sequence joins TRBV7-6 and TRBJ2-7; 12 positions match TRBD2. CDR1 is SGHVS and CDR2 is FNYEAQ in the germline V gene. The CDR3 runs to 17 residues. J gave up 7 bases and V 2 bases, and 12 bases lay outside the gene matches.

For this clonotype: Germline and junction disagree at one end, which may indicate a read error. The rearrangement links TRBV4-2 to TRBJ2-7, with D tentatively TRBD2 (6 bases). CDR1 is LGHNA and CDR2 is YNFKEQ in the germline V gene. This CDR3 has 14 residues. The CDR3 nucleotides read TGTGCCAGCAGCCGGGAGGTCAGCTCCTACAAGCAGTACTTC. Protein sequence: CASSREVSSYKQYF.

The chain couples TRBV7-6 to TRBJ1-4, with unresolved D. The V gene's germline CDR1 is SGHVS and CDR2 FNYEAQ. The CDR3 is made up of 16 amino acids. V lost 3 bases to trimming and J lost 0 bases, with 11 bases between them. The CDR3 coding sequence is TGTGCCAGCAGCTTCCTCAGGCCCCCAACTAATGAAAAACTGTTTTTT. Translation: CASSFLRPPTNEKLFF.

V usage is TRBV6-2 or TRBV6-3 and J usage is TRBJ1-2; a possible D gene is TRBD1 (6 bases). The V end lost 0 bases, the J end lost 2 bases, and 10 bases lay between the germline ends. Germline CDR1 MNHEY, CDR2 SVGEGT. The CDR3 spans 15 residues. The CDR3 DNA is TGTGCCAGCAGTTACTCCCATGACAGGAACTATGGCTACACCTTC. This codes for CASSYSHDRNYGYTF.

The rearrangement joins TRBV12-3 or TRBV12-4 to TRBJ2-2; D is perhaps TRBD1 (6 bases). Trimming shortened V by 6 bases and J by 4 bases, and 15 bases separated the two germline ends. The CDR3 has 15 residues. CDR3 coding DNA: TGTGCCAGCAGCCCTACAGGGATCAGCACCGGGGAGCTGTTTTTT. Its translation is CASSPTGISTGELFF.

This chain joins TRBV11-2 and TRBJ2-3, with 7 bases identical to TRBD2. CDR3 size: 17 residues. The germline V gene encodes CDR1 SGHAT and CDR2 FQNNGV. J was trimmed by 5 bases and V by 2 bases; bases with no gene match: 13. CDR3 nucleotide sequence: TGTGCCAGCAGCTTAAACTTGGCGGGAGAGTTCAGAGATACGCAGTATTTT. Translated, it gives CASSLNLAGEFRDTQYF.

The V call is TRBV18, the J call TRBJ1-6; D is ambiguous. Deletions cut 4 bases from V and 8 bases from J, with 15 bases between. From germline, CDR1 is KGHSH and CDR2 LQKENI. The CDR3 extends over 15 amino acids. CDR3 sequence reads: CASSLLRISDSPLHF. CDR3 bases: TGTGCCAGCTCACTCCTAAGGATATCGGATTCACCCCTCCACTTT.